This TCR beta chain was found in a study of T cells in Graves' hyperthyroidism and ophthalmopathy. Amplified regions were TCR beta CDR3 sequences from RNA transcripts. Initially, a first-round RT-PCR of the TCR CDR3 employed the HTBI primer set. In TCRdb, the multiplex PCR reads were re-called with MiXCR into one record per CDR3 protein. The repertoire holds over 650,000 distinct CDR3 sequences, with over 15% as singletons. Germline V gene lookup returns CDR1 DFQATT and CDR2 SNEGSKA (reference sequence). CDR3 length: 13 residues. V dropped 6 bases and J dropped 2; count of bases not matched to a gene: 7. Graves' hyperthyroidism showing no ophthalmopathy progression within 18 months was considered stable. This clonotype was recorded many times.

Sequencing used blood. This chain joins TRBV20-1 and TRBJ2-7, with 7 nucleotides matching TRBD1. This clonotype was obtained from a man between 18 and 35 years old with Graves' hyperthyroidism. Here the CDR3 reads CSALDRDPYEQYF. As DNA, the CDR3 is TGCAGTGCCCTAGACAGGGACCCCTACGAGCAGTACTTC.